This entry lists 21 T cell receptor beta chains sequenced from one sample in a study of T cell repertoires in cytomegalovirus infection. No antigen is known for these receptors. TCRdb redid the calling of the reads with MiXCR, one entry per CDR3 protein. The sample contains some 480,000 distinct CDR3 sequences, 30% to 35% of which appear only once. The source was cultured PBMCs, collected from culture after CMV antigen stimulation. These receptors were obtained from a human donor in good health (CMV status not recorded). Some clones in this sample may be carry-over from other donors' samples.

This clonotype turned up a few times. CDR3 loop: CASSQQLQGRQETQYF. The CDR3 bases are TGCGCCAGCAGCCAACAGCTACAGGGCCGTCAAGAGACCCAGTACTTC. V is TRBV4-1 and J is TRBJ2-5; D is possibly TRBD1 (6 bases). Trimming cost V 2 bases and J 2 bases, with 15 bases left between them. Germline CDR1 and CDR2: MGHRA and YSYEKL. The CDR3 is made up of 16 amino acids.

The rearrangement uses TRBV7-9 and TRBJ1-2; no firm D call. This CDR3 contains 11 residues. Germline-derived CDR1 and CDR2 are SEHNR and FQNEAQ (reference sequence). With 5 bases removed from V and 8 bases from J, the gap between germline ends came to 9 bases. The CDR3 loop reads CASSVGKGYTF. For the CDR3, the DNA is TGTGCCAGCAGCGTTGGGAAAGGCTACACCTTC.

This clonotype has only a few counts. The gene calls are TRBV4-1 and TRBJ1-1; 7 nucleotides align to TRBD1. The trim removed 1 base at V and 5 bases at J, leaving 4 bases unmatched. CDR3 size: 14 residues. Germline-derived CDR1 and CDR2 are MGHRA and YSYEKL. The CDR3 DNA reads as TGCGCCAGCAGCCAAGGAGACAGGGTAACTGAAGCTTTCTTT. Encoded protein: CASSQGDRVTEAFF.

The genes are TRBV28 and TRBJ2-1; TRBD2 aligns across 11 bases. The CDR3 spans 16 residues. V was clipped by 5 bases and J by 4 bases; unmatched bases: 7. Germline V gene lookup returns CDR1 MDHEN and CDR2 SYDVKM. The CDR3 DNA follows: TGTGCCAGCAGTACTAGCGGGAGTTGGGTTTACAATGAGCAGTTCTTC. It translates to CASSTSGSWVYNEQFF.

The J gene is TRBJ2-4, the V gene TRBV28, with 7 positions matching TRBD2. Germline trimming cut 2 bases from V and 5 bases from J; bases unmatched to any gene: 3. The length of the CDR3 is 14 residues. Per germline, CDR1 MDHEN and CDR2 SYDVKM. In DNA, the CDR3 is TGTGCCAGCAGTTTAACTAGCGCCCAAAACATTCAGTACTTC. This codes for CASSLTSAQNIQYF.

This clonotype has only a few counts. The chain employs TRBV7-2 and TRBJ2-1, with 7 bases matching TRBD1. This CDR3 has 16 residues. CDR1 SGHTA and CDR2 FQGNSA come from the germline V gene. With 1 base clipped from V and 3 bases from J, the junction kept 6 bases outside the gene matches. The CDR3: CASSLELGQLYNEQFF. The DNA for the CDR3 is TGTGCCAGCAGCTTAGAACTGGGACAGCTCTACAATGAGCAGTTCTTC.

This chain uses TRBV7-2 with TRBJ1-2, with 8 positions matching TRBD1. The CDR3 length is 14 residues. The ends lost 3 bases at V and 4 bases at J; junction bases unmatched: 4. Per the germline V gene, CDR1 is SGHTA and CDR2 is FQGNSA. The CDR3 coding sequence is TGTGCCAGCAGCTTGGGACAGGCTCTCTATGGCTACACCTTC. Its translation: CASSLGQALYGYTF. Full variable domain (missing parts from reference TRBV7-2 and TRBJ1-2): GAGVSQSPSNKVTEKGKDVELRCDPISGHTALYWYRQSLGQGLEFLIYFQGNSAPDKSGLPSDRFSAERTGGSVSTLTIQRTQQEDSAVYLCASSLGQALYGYTFGSGTRLTVV.

This clonotype was detected only a few times. This chain uses TRBV4-2 with TRBJ1-2; D gene ambiguous. The CDR3 is made up of 14 amino acids. V was trimmed by 6 bases and J by 2 bases, leaving 13 bases between them. CDR1 is LGHNA and CDR2 is YNFKEQ in the germline V gene. CDR3 region: CASSRAGGNYGYTF. CDR3 bases: TGTGCCAGCAGTCGGGCGGGCGGGAACTATGGCTACACCTTC.

This clonotype was detected a few times. This sequence joins TRBV6-5 and TRBJ1-6; D ambiguous. Germline CDR1 MNHEY, CDR2 SVGAGI. Trimming took 2 bases from V and 9 from J, leaving 11 bases between them. This CDR3 is 14 amino acids long. The CDR3 sequence: CASSYLSELSPLHF. In nucleotides, the CDR3 is TGTGCCAGCAGTTACCTGTCGGAACTTTCACCCCTCCACTTT.

This clonotype has just a few counts. The chain links TRBV7-2 to TRBJ2-2, with TRBD2 matching over 12 bases. With 5 bases clipped from V and 6 bases from J, the junction kept 4 bases outside the gene matches. Germline V CDR1 and CDR2: SGHTA, FQGNSA. This CDR3 comprises 15 residues. This CDR3 is CASSPRTSGAGELFF. The DNA for the CDR3 is TGTGCCAGCAGCCCGAGGACTAGCGGGGCCGGGGAGCTGTTTTTT.

This clonotype was picked up a small number of times. The genes are TRBV12-3 or TRBV12-4 and TRBJ1-1; possible D gene TRBD1, 6 bases. The CDR3 consists of 15 residues. Trimming took 6 bases from V and 5 from J, leaving 19 bases between them. In DNA form, the CDR3 reads TGTGCCAGCAGCGGCTGGACGGGGGCTTCAACTGAAGCTTTCTTT. It yields the protein CASSGWTGASTEAFF.

This chain connects TRBV20-1 to TRBJ1-2; D is perhaps TRBD1 (6 bases). There are 15 residues in the CDR3. Germline V gene lookup returns CDR1 DFQATT and CDR2 SNEGSKA (reference sequence). V dropped 0 bases and J dropped 7 bases, with 18 bases sitting between them. CDR3 in DNA: TGCAGTGCTAGAGATCGCCGTGGGGGGCCGGGTGGCTACACCTTC. This encodes CSARDRRGGPGGYTF.

V gene TRBV6-2 or TRBV6-3 combines with J gene TRBJ2-7; D remains unclear. The CDR3 is 13 amino acids. Trimming pared 2 bases from V and 1 base from J, leaving 6 bases between. Germline CDR1 and CDR2: MNHEY and SVGEGT. CDR3 protein: CASSYGGSYEQYF. CDR3 nucleotide sequence: TGTGCCAGCAGTTACGGCGGATCCTACGAGCAGTACTTC.

There are a few counts of this clonotype. This chain joins TRBV20-1 and TRBJ2-5, with 12 bases lining up with TRBD2. Germline values: CDR1 DFQATT, CDR2 SNEGSKA (reference sequence). This CDR3 region has 20 residues. Trimming cost V 6 bases and J 4 bases; bases outside gene matches: 24. Written as DNA, the CDR3 is TGCAGTGCCCGGGGTCCGGGACTAGCGGGTCCTGGGGGTATGGGAGAGACCCAGTACTTC. Translation gives CSARGPGLAGPGGMGETQYF.

This clonotype was recorded a few times. The chain combines TRBV27 with TRBJ2-6; 10 bases fit TRBD2. This CDR3 has 18 residues. Per the germline V gene, CDR1 is MNHEY and CDR2 is SMNVEV (reference sequence). Germline trimming cut 6 bases from V and 2 bases from J; bases unmatched to any gene: 10. The CDR3: CASSLLGLAGAGANVLTF. The CDR3, as DNA: TGTGCCAGCAGCTTGCTTGGGCTAGCGGGAGCTGGGGCCAACGTCCTGACTTTC.

J is TRBJ1-2 and V is TRBV4-1, with D uncertain. V was pared by 1 base and J by 6 bases, with 15 bases between. The length of the CDR3 is 15 residues. Germline lookup yields CDR1 MGHRA and CDR2 YSYEKL. For the CDR3, the DNA is TGCGCCAGCAGCCAAGGAGGAAGGCTTTCGGATGGCTACACCTTC. Amino acid sequence: CASSQGGRLSDGYTF.

The chain couples TRBV6-2 or TRBV6-3 to TRBJ2-7; D ambiguous. Looked up from germline, CDR1 is MNHEY and CDR2 is SVGEGT. Trimming removed 6 bases from V and 2 bases from J, with 11 bases in between. The CDR3 runs 13 residues. The CDR3 DNA is TGTGCCAGCAGGGATGACGGACCCTACGAGCAGTACTTC. Its protein is CASRDDGPYEQYF.

The CDR3 nucleotides read TGTGCCAGCAGCTTAGCCCCTGGAGACCAAGAGACCCAGTACTTC. Translating gives CASSLAPGDQETQYF. V usage is TRBV7-7 and J usage is TRBJ2-5; unclear D gene. CDR3 length: 15 residues. V shed 0 bases and J shed 0 bases, with 8 bases lying between them. Germline V gene data show CDR1 as SSHAT and CDR2 as FNYEAQ (reference sequence).

The CDR3 spells CASSLEGSAYNEQFF. DNA of the CDR3: TGCGCCAGCAGCTTGGAAGGGAGCGCCTACAATGAGCAGTTCTTC. The rearrangement uses TRBV5-1 and TRBJ2-1, with D perhaps matching TRBD2 (5 bases). The CDR3 has 15 residues. Germline V gene sequence: CDR1 SGHRS, CDR2 YFSETQ. V was clipped by 0 bases and J by 2 bases, with 9 bases between them. The full variable domain, with the rest looked up from reference TRBV5-1 and TRBJ2-1, is KAGVTQTPRYLIKTRGQQVTLSCSPISGHRSVSWYQQTPGQGLQFLFEYFSETQRNKGNFPGRFSGRQFSNSRSEMNVSTLELGDSALYLCASSLEGSAYNEQFFGPGTRLTVL.

This clonotype was picked up one time. J is TRBJ2-1 and V is TRBV12-3 or TRBV12-4; D is ambiguous. CDR3 length equals 12 residues. The ends were cut back, 4 bases at V and 9 bases at J, with 10 bases in the middle. CDR3 amino acids: CASSYLQSEQFF. As DNA, the CDR3 is TGTGCCAGCAGTTACCTTCAGAGTGAGCAGTTCTTC.

The table lists this clonotype with many counts. The chain has TRBV7-2 and TRBJ2-5, with 7 bases fitting TRBD1. CDR3 length: 14 residues. Losses at the gene ends were 1 base for V and 4 bases for J; bases not matched to a gene: 3. Germline V gene data show CDR1 as SGHTA and CDR2 as FQGNSA. CDR3 sequence reads: CASSLGWTGETQYF. CDR3 in DNA: TGTGCCAGCAGCTTAGGGTGGACAGGAGAGACCCAGTACTTC. The entire variable domain, with the rest obtained from reference TRBV7-2 and TRBJ2-5, is as follows: GAGVSQSPSNKVTEKGKDVELRCDPISGHTALYWYRQSLGQGLEFLIYFQGNSAPDKSGLPSDRFSAERTGGSVSTLTIQRTQQEDSAVYLCASSLGWTGETQYFGPGTRLLVL.